The 6 T cell receptor beta chains given below trace back to one sample, sequenced in a study of radiotherapy plus CTLA-4 blockade in lung cancer listed by TCRdb under 2018. The library was obtained by the immunoSEQ multiplex PCR assay. TCRdb carries this immuneACCESS record with in-frame sequences only. Its versions omit some clonotypes, under half of them owing to an unresolved V gene in the studies checked, with the rest unexplained. The sample yields approximately 100,000 clones; over 65% were counted once. The biggest ten clones account for 2.4% of the sample. The material was peripheral blood, obtained from a patient treated with radiotherapy plus ipilimumab. The receptors were gathered from a human donor with non-small cell lung cancer that progressed on radiotherapy plus ipilimumab. Some clones in this sample may be carry-over from other donors' samples.

V is TRBV4-1 and J is TRBJ2-7, with 7 nucleotides matching TRBD2. The CDR3 covers 15 residues. CDR1 is MGHRA, CDR2 YSYEKL, per germline. J lost 2 bases, V lost 0 bases, and 4 bases had no gene match. CDR3 nucleotide sequence: TGCGCCAGCAGCCAAGATCTGGGGGGGGCCTACGAGCAGTACTTC. Its translation: CASSQDLGGAYEQYF.

By share, this clone counts as medium-sized (0.01 to 0.1%). The chain links TRBV6-1 to TRBJ2-7; 8 bases map to TRBD1. CDR1 and CDR2 (germline): MNHNS, SASEGT. Germline trimming cut 3 bases from V and 5 bases from J; bases unmatched to any gene: 6. The CDR3 loop spans 14 amino acids. The CDR3 nucleotides are TGTGCCAGCAGTGAGGGGCAGGGGGCTGACGAGCAGTACTTC. Translation gives CASSEGQGADEQYF.

The chain uses TRBV6-5 and TRBJ2-6; D gene unclear. Germline V CDR1 and CDR2: MNHEY, SVGAGI. The length of the CDR3 is 14 residues. V shed 0 bases and J shed 10 bases, with 10 bases lying between them. CDR3 nucleotides: TGTGCCAGCAGTTACTCGCTCACAACTAACGTCCTGACTTTC. Protein: CASSYSLTTNVLTF.

J is TRBJ1-2 and V is TRBV9, with a possible D match to TRBD1 (6 bases). V lost 5 bases and J 7 bases, leaving 12 bases between the germline ends. This CDR3 is built from 12 residues. Germline assignment: CDR1 SGDLS and CDR2 YYNGEE. The CDR3, as DNA: TGTGCCAGCAGATCAGGGGTGGCTGGCTACACCTTC. This gives the protein CASRSGVAGYTF.

The count of this clone is one. The chain uses TRBV10-3 and TRBJ2-7; D unclear. V lost 3 bases and J lost 7, with 4 bases in between. Germline-derived CDR1 and CDR2 are ENHRY and SYGVKD. The CDR3 consists of 10 residues. This CDR3 reads CAISDAEQYF. The CDR3 region has the DNA TGTGCCATCAGTGACGCGGAGCAGTACTTC.

The chain is built from TRBV2 and TRBJ1-2; D unclear. In germline, CDR1 is SNHLY, CDR2 FYNNEI. This CDR3 has 14 amino acids. V gave up 4 bases and J gave up 8 bases, with 17 bases separating them. CDR3 coding DNA: TGTGCCAGCAGTGTTGAACGTGATGTCGTGGGCTACACCTTC. Encoded protein: CASSVERDVVGYTF.